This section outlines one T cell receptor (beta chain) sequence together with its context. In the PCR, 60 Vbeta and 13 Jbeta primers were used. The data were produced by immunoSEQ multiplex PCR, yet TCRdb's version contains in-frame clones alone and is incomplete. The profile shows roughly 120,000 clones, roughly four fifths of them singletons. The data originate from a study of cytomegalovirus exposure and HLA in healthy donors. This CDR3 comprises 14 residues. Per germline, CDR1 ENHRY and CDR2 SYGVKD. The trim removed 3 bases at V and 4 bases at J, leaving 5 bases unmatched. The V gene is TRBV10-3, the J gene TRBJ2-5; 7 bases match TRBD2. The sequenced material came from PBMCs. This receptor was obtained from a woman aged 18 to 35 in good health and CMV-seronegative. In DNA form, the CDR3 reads TGTGCCATCAGTGACAGGGAGCGGGGAGAGACCCAGTACTTC. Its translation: CAISDRERGETQYF.